These 18 T cell receptor beta chains originate from one sample sequenced in a study of cytomegalovirus exposure and HLA in healthy donors. 60 Vbeta and 13 Jbeta primers were used in PCR. Only in-frame clones appear in the TCRdb table, and some are missing; sequencing was by immunoSEQ multiplex PCR. The table lists about 130,000 clones, about 10% of them singletons. The sample comprised PBMCs. The receptors originated from a woman under 30 in good health and CMV-seropositive.

V and J are TRBV7-8 and TRBJ2-5; maybe TRBD2 (6 bases). The CDR3 consists of 16 residues. Germline-derived CDR1 and CDR2 are SGHVS and FQNEAQ. V lost 1 base to trimming and J lost 1 base, with 13 bases between them. The CDR3 DNA follows: TGTGCCAGCAGCTTAGAGAGGGACTCTCCCCAAGAGACCCAGTACTTC. Its protein product is CASSLERDSPQETQYF.

The sample holds a few counts of this clone. The V and J genes are TRBV4-1 and TRBJ2-5, with D possibly TRBD1 on 6 matching bases. Germline CDR1 MGHRA, CDR2 YSYEKL. CDR3 size: 14 residues. Trimming took 4 bases from V and 0 from J, leaving 9 bases between them. The CDR3 bases are TGCGCCAGCAGCCCGTACAGGGACCAAGAGACCCAGTACTTC. It specifies CASSPYRDQETQYF.

This clone was found a few times. This rearrangement joins TRBV19 to TRBJ2-3; D might be TRBD2 (6 bases). This CDR3 region has 15 residues. CDR1 is LNHDA and CDR2 is SQIVND in the germline V gene (reference sequence). V shed 2 bases and J shed 3 bases, with 12 bases lying between them. The CDR3 loop reads CASSIYAGTTDTQYF. CDR3 nucleotide sequence: TGTGCCAGTAGTATATACGCCGGGACTACAGATACGCAGTATTTT.

This chain joins TRBV5-1 and TRBJ2-2, with D possibly matching TRBD2 (7 bases). The CDR3 totals 14 residues. The V gene lost 4 bases and the J gene lost 5 bases, with 12 bases spanning the gap. Germline V CDR1 and CDR2: SGHRS, YFSETQ. The CDR3 DNA is TGCGCCAGCAGCCCCGGGGGGCCAACCGGGGAGCTGTTTTTT. Protein sequence: CASSPGGPTGELFF.

This clone came up a few times. The chain is built from TRBV6-1 and TRBJ2-2; 10 bases agree with TRBD2. Germline V CDR1 and CDR2: MNHNS, SASEGT. V lost 6 bases, J lost 4 bases, and 5 bases stayed unmatched. This CDR3 has 15 residues. The CDR3 loop reads CASRASGSPTGELFF. The CDR3 bases are TGTGCCAGCAGAGCTAGCGGGAGCCCCACCGGGGAGCTGTTTTTT.

This clone was found a few times. The V gene is TRBV2, the J gene TRBJ2-3; 8 nucleotides match TRBD1. Germline-derived CDR1 and CDR2 are SNHLY and FYNNEI. J gave up 4 bases and V 6 bases, and 9 bases lay outside the gene matches. The CDR3 consists of 15 residues. The CDR3 DNA follows: TGTGCCAGCAGGGCGACAGGGGATAGTGCAGATACGCAGTATTTT. Its translation: CASRATGDSADTQYF.

This clone has more than one count but fewer than ten. The V gene is TRBV21-1, the J gene TRBJ2-7; the table's D gene call, TRBD1, was not cross checked with the DNA. TRBV21-1 is a documented pseudogene. This CDR3 region has 13 residues. The CDR3 loop reads CASSKGQNYEQYF. In nucleotides, the CDR3 is TGTGCCAGCAGCAAGGGACAAAACTACGAGCAGTACTTC.

The chain uses TRBV28 and TRBJ1-2; 8 bases agree with TRBD1. Germline CDR1 MDHEN, CDR2 SYDVKM. The CDR3 extends over 15 amino acids. V was clipped by 3 bases and J by 6 bases; unmatched bases: 9. The DNA of the CDR3 is TGTGCCAGCAGTTTCCCGACAGGGGAATATCATGGCTACACCTTC. Translating gives CASSFPTGEYHGYTF.

This clone turned up a few times. The chain has TRBV30 and TRBJ2-3; a weak D match, TRBD2 (5 bases). Germline CDR1 reads GTSNPN; CDR2 reads SVGIG (reference sequence). Trimming took off 0 bases at V and 6 bases at J, with 13 bases between the two ends. The length of the CDR3 is 14 residues. Here the CDR3 DNA reads TGTGCCTGGAGTGTAGGAGGCTCATGGGATACGCAGTATTTT. Encoded protein: CAWSVGGSWDTQYF.

This chain uses TRBV5-1 with TRBJ1-1; D is possibly TRBD1 (5 bases). From germline, CDR1 is SGHRS and CDR2 YFSETQ. Trimming removed 4 bases at V and 3 bases at J, with 13 bases between. CDR3 length: 14 residues. In DNA form, the CDR3 reads TGCGCCAGCAGCCCCGACCCGGGGGACACTGAAGCTTTCTTT. This translates into CASSPDPGDTEAFF.

The CDR3 DNA follows: TGTGCCAGCTCACCGACGGGGTTCTCTGGAAACACCATATATTTT. Residues: CASSPTGFSGNTIYF. The rearrangement uses TRBV18 and TRBJ1-3; D not resolved. Germline V gene lookup returns CDR1 KGHSH and CDR2 LQKENI. CDR3 length: 15 residues. Trimming took off 3 bases at V and 0 bases at J, with 9 bases between the two ends.

Only a few counts were recorded for this clone. Other DNA sequences from this sample encode an identical CDR3 as well. V gene TRBV5-4 combines with J gene TRBJ2-7, with 9 bases that match TRBD1. CDR3 length: 14 amino acids. Germline CDR1 is SGHNT and CDR2 is YYREEE (reference sequence). Trimming took 4 bases from V and 2 from J; bases not matched to a gene: 4. The CDR3 DNA sequence: TGTGCCAGCAGCCCGGGACAGGGCGCCTACGAGCAGTACTTC. Protein sequence: CASSPGQGAYEQYF.

The V call is TRBV30, the J call TRBJ1-5; 10 bases are a match to TRBD1. CDR1 and CDR2 (germline): GTSNPN, SVGIG (reference sequence). CDR3 length equals 14 residues. V shed 4 bases and J 7 bases; nucleotides not matched to a gene: 7. The CDR3 protein is CAWTDRGRGQPQHF. In DNA, the CDR3 is TGTGCCTGGACCGACAGGGGGCGCGGGCAGCCCCAGCATTTT. The variable domain in full, completed from reference TRBV30 and TRBJ1-5, reads SQTIHQWPATLVQPVGSPLSLECTVEGTSNPNLYWYRQAAGRGLQLLFYSVGIGQISSEVPQNLSASRPQDRQFILSSKKLLLSDSGFYLCAWTDRGRGQPQHFGDGTRLSIL.

The chain couples TRBV4-1 to TRBJ2-7, with 8 bases that match TRBD1. This CDR3 comprises 17 residues. CDR1 is MGHRA, CDR2 YSYEKL, per germline. Unmatched junction bases numbered 14, after V lost 6 bases and J lost 1 base. CDR3 sequence (DNA): TGCGCCAGCAGACCCGGACAGGGAAGGTCCGAATCCTACGAGCAGTACTTC. It encodes CASRPGQGRSESYEQYF.

The CDR3 loop reads CASRSGTSGPSQYF. Written as DNA, the CDR3 is TGTGCCAGCAGGTCCGGGACTAGCGGGCCGAGCCAGTACTTC. The chain is built from TRBV27 and TRBJ2-5; TRBD2 matches at 12 bases. Germline-derived CDR1 and CDR2 are MNHEY and SMNVEV (reference sequence). The CDR3 is 14 residues long. Germline trimming cut 6 bases from V and 10 bases from J; bases unmatched to any gene: 9.

The genes are TRBV2 and TRBJ1-1; D is unresolved. This CDR3 has 14 residues. The V gene lost 6 bases and the J gene lost 11 bases, with 22 bases spanning the gap. Germline V gene data show CDR1 as SNHLY and CDR2 as FYNNEI. The CDR3 sequence: CASSREVNQLSAFF. The CDR3 nucleotides read TGTGCCAGCAGCCGGGAAGTCAATCAGCTCAGCGCTTTCTTT.

The V and J genes are TRBV29-1 and TRBJ2-1; 8 nucleotides line up with TRBD1. J was trimmed by 7 bases and V by 0 bases; bases with no gene match: 2. CDR1 is SQVTM, CDR2 ANQGSEA, per germline. This CDR3 spans 13 amino acids. The CDR3 bases are TGCAGCGTTGAAGACAGGGGGCGGAATGAGCAGTTCTTC. It codes for CSVEDRGRNEQFF.

The chain is built from TRBV6-6 and TRBJ1-3; perhaps TRBD1 as D (5 bases). Trimming shortened V by 1 base and J by 1 base, and 8 bases separated the two germline ends. The germline CDR1 and CDR2 sequences are MNHNY and SVGAGI (reference sequence). The CDR3 consists of 15 residues. The CDR3 reads CASSYLGASGNTIYF. CDR3 bases: TGTGCCAGCAGTTACTTAGGGGCTTCTGGAAACACCATATATTTT.